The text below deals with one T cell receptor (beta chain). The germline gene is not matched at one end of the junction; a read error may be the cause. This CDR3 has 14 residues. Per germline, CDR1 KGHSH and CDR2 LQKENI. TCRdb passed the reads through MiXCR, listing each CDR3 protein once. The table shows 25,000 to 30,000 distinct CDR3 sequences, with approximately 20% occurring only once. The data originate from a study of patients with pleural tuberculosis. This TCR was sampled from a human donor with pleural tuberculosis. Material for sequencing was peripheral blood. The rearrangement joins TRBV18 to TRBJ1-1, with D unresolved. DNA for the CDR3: TGTGCCAGCTCACCCGAACCTACGAACACTGGAGCTTTCTTT. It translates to CASSPEPTNTGAFF.